This T cell receptor (beta chain) was identified during a study of cytomegalovirus exposure and HLA in healthy donors. The V gene's germline CDR1 is SSHAT and CDR2 FNYEAQ (reference sequence). CDR3 length equals 12 residues. Use of 60 Vbeta and 13 Jbeta primers characterized the PCR. Using immunoSEQ multiplex PCR, the repertoire was profiled, and TCRdb retains in-frame clones only, with some absent. Its table records around 140,000 clones. In regard to this clone: What it binds is unknown.

Findings and limits, study-wide: Clonal expansion was found to be greater in HLA-associated TCR beta chains than in equally common others in a later analysis. The only immune exposure information that was available was CMV serostatus. About 87% or about 30% of the time was how often most TCR beta V segments were productive, according to an earlier analysis. Later analysis reportedly placed an Asian-associated ancestry cluster below the roughly 630-donor mean in N-insertions.

The chain couples TRBV7-7 to TRBJ2-7; D might be TRBD2 (5 bases). This clonotype was obtained from a male donor in good health and CMV-seronegative. Sequences were obtained from PBMCs. CDR3 nucleotides: TGTGCTAGCGTACTGACTTCCTACGAGCAGTACTTC. This translates into CASVLTSYEQYF.